These 16 T cell receptor beta chains were all obtained from the same sample, sequenced in a study of blood T cell repertoires in COVID-19. Repertoires were generated with immunoSEQ multiplex PCR, while TCRdb's copy carries only in-frame clones and drops some. This sample carries over 200,000 clones, more than 75% of them seen once, and the ten largest clones take 3% to 3.5%. The sequenced material came from peripheral blood. The receptor set was obtained from a woman aged 25-40 years who had recovered from COVID-19.

This clone occurred a few times. The gene calls are TRBV2 and TRBJ1-2; 7 nucleotides line up with TRBD1. The CDR3 runs to 12 residues. V shed 6 bases and J 5 bases; nucleotides not matched to a gene: 3. Germline values: CDR1 SNHLY, CDR2 FYNNEI. The CDR3 loop reads CASRTQGYGYTF. For the CDR3, the DNA is TGTGCCAGCAGGACACAGGGGTATGGCTACACCTTC.

This sequence joins TRBV5-4 and TRBJ1-2; D is possibly TRBD1 (5 bases). Trimming stripped 4 bases from V and 2 bases from J, with 9 bases between. Germline lookup yields CDR1 SGHNT and CDR2 YYREEE (reference sequence). The CDR3 totals 13 residues. CDR3 loop: CASSPSGNYGYTF. For the CDR3, the DNA is TGTGCCAGCAGCCCATCAGGGAACTATGGCTACACCTTC.

The V call is TRBV7-7, the J call TRBJ2-5; 9 bases are a match to TRBD1. The V segment lost 3 bases and the J segment 5 bases; nucleotides outside the gene matches: 7. Germline values: CDR1 SSHAT, CDR2 FNYEAQ (reference sequence). This CDR3 is 15 amino acids long. CDR3 DNA sequence: TGTGCCAGCAGCTTCGGACAGGGGCCGGCGGAGACCCAGTACTTC. This translates into CASSFGQGPAETQYF.

The V gene is TRBV12-3 or TRBV12-4, the J gene TRBJ1-2; D unresolved. V was shortened by 6 bases and J by 1 base, with 3 bases between the two germline ends. The CDR3 sequence is 11 residues long. CDR3 DNA: TGTGCCAGCAGGAGTAACTATGGCTACACCTTC. As protein: CASRSNYGYTF.

The chain employs TRBV19 and TRBJ2-7; tentative D call: TRBD1 (5 bases). V lost 4 bases and J 2 bases, leaving 12 bases between the germline ends. Germline CDR1 reads LNHDA; CDR2 reads SQIVND (reference sequence). The CDR3 has 14 amino acids. CDR3 in DNA: TGTGCCAGTAGTACGAGACAGAACCCCTACGAGCAGTACTTC. As protein: CASSTRQNPYEQYF. Complete variable domain (other parts from reference TRBV19 and TRBJ2-7): DGGITQSPKYLFRKEGQNVTLSCEQNLNHDAMYWYRQDPGQGLRLIYYSQIVNDFQKGDIAEGYSVSREKKESFPLTVTSAQKNPTAFYLCASSTRQNPYEQYFGPGTRLTVT.

V gene TRBV6-5 combines with J gene TRBJ1-6, with 7 bases lining up with TRBD1. Germline CDR1 reads MNHEY; CDR2 reads SVGAGI. CDR3 length equals 14 residues. V lost 6 bases, J lost 7 bases, and 6 bases stayed unmatched. DNA of the CDR3: TGTGCCAGCAGAGGGGGCACGCTAAATTCACCCCTCCACTTT. It yields the protein CASRGGTLNSPLHF.

The V gene is TRBV29-1, the J gene TRBJ1-2; D gene ambiguous. From germline, CDR1 is SQVTM and CDR2 ANQGSEA. V dropped 5 bases and J dropped 4 bases, with 17 bases sitting between them. The CDR3 has 14 amino acids. The CDR3 nucleotides are TGCAGCGTTATCCAGACCCTGGGAGGCTATGGCTACACCTTC. Translating it yields CSVIQTLGGYGYTF.

The chain joins TRBV18 to TRBJ2-6; TRBD2 aligns across 12 bases. V shed 6 bases, J shed 4 bases, and the junction held 13 bases outside the gene matches. The CDR3 is 19 residues long. Germline CDR1 KGHSH, CDR2 LQKENI. The CDR3 spells CASSLLAGGPTPGANVLTF. The CDR3 DNA follows: TGTGCCAGCTCGCTACTAGCGGGGGGTCCAACCCCCGGGGCCAACGTCCTGACTTTC.

J is TRBJ2-3 and V is TRBV4-3, with 11 bases aligning to TRBD2. Germline-derived CDR1 and CDR2 are LGHNA and YSLEER. V dropped 4 bases and J dropped 4; count of bases not matched to a gene: 13. The CDR3 loop spans 18 amino acids. CDR3 residues: CASSPTLLLAGGADTQYF. CDR3 nucleotide sequence: TGCGCCAGCAGCCCTACCCTGCTTTTAGCGGGGGGGGCAGATACGCAGTATTTT.

This clone was found once. This chain joins TRBV19 and TRBJ2-7, with a tentative D call TRBD2 (6 bases). Germline-derived CDR1 and CDR2 are LNHDA and SQIVND (reference sequence). The CDR3 is made up of 17 amino acids. V gave up 6 bases and J gave up 3 bases, with 24 bases separating them. The CDR3 loop reads CASSALSGGQADYEQYF. As DNA, the CDR3 is TGTGCCAGTAGCGCTCTTTCAGGAGGGCAGGCAGACTACGAGCAGTACTTC.

The chain couples TRBV5-6 to TRBJ2-1; 11 positions agree with TRBD2. Germline CDR1 reads SGHDT; CDR2 reads YYEEEE. This CDR3 spans 14 amino acids. Unmatched junction bases numbered 5, after V lost 4 bases and J lost 8 bases. The CDR3 spells CASSQELAGDEQFF. Here the CDR3 DNA reads TGTGCCAGCAGCCAGGAACTAGCGGGGGATGAGCAGTTCTTC.

This chain links TRBV2 with TRBJ1-5; 12 nucleotides match TRBD1. There are 17 residues in the CDR3. The V and J ends lost 5 bases and 6 bases, in that order; junction bases with no gene match: 11. Germline CDR1 is SNHLY and CDR2 is FYNNEI. The CDR3 protein is CASSRTPGQGASQPQHF. The CDR3 DNA sequence: TGTGCCAGCAGTCGAACCCCGGGACAGGGGGCCAGTCAGCCCCAGCATTTT. The whole variable domain, remainder taken from reference TRBV2 and TRBJ1-5, is EPEVTQTPSHQVTQMGQEVILRCVPISNHLYFYWYRQILGQKVEFLVSFYNNEISEKSEIFDDQFSVERPDGSNFTLKIRSTKLEDSAMYFCASSRTPGQGASQPQHFGDGTRLSIL.

The chain links TRBV5-4 to TRBJ2-3, with D possibly matching TRBD2 (6 bases). Germline V gene data show CDR1 as SGHNT and CDR2 as YYREEE (reference sequence). The CDR3 is 17 amino acids. Trimming shortened V by 1 base and J by 0 bases, and 15 bases separated the two germline ends. The CDR3 protein is CASSLNQRRGSTDTQYF. CDR3 bases: TGTGCCAGCAGCTTGAATCAGCGGCGGGGAAGCACAGATACGCAGTATTTT.

The rearrangement links TRBV19 to TRBJ1-5; 7 bases are a match to TRBD1. V gave up 6 bases and J gave up 5 bases; unmatched junction bases: 7. This CDR3 is 14 amino acids long. The germline V gene has CDR1 LNHDA and CDR2 SQIVND (reference sequence). CDR3 region: CASRYLGGDQPQHF. The CDR3 DNA is TGTGCCAGTAGGTATTTAGGGGGCGATCAGCCCCAGCATTTT.

The rearrangement joins TRBV9 to TRBJ2-7; the D is unclear. Germline V gene data show CDR1 as SGDLS and CDR2 as YYNGEE. The CDR3 loop spans 14 amino acids. With 4 bases removed from V and 3 bases from J, the gap between germline ends came to 14 bases. CDR3 sequence (DNA): TGTGCCAGCAGCCCAAGAGGCAGAGACTACGAGCAGTACTTC. Protein product: CASSPRGRDYEQYF.

The rearrangement links TRBV4-3 to TRBJ2-2; no clear D gene. V was cut by 0 bases and J by 2 bases, with 10 bases left in between. The V gene's germline CDR1 is LGHNA and CDR2 YSLEER. The length of the CDR3 is 16 residues. The CDR3 is CASSQDSTYNTGELFF. The CDR3 region has the DNA TGCGCCAGCAGCCAAGATAGTACTTATAACACCGGGGAGCTGTTTTTT.